This T cell receptor beta chain was retrieved from a study of blood T cell repertoires in COVID-19. Whole-study context: Acute-phase and convalescent COVID-19 samples originated in the United States, Italy and Spain. The analysed material was cDNA or gDNA that came from T cells, B-cell-depleted T cells, or PBMCs.

J lost 2 bases, V lost 1 base, and 0 bases had no gene match. The CDR3 has 15 amino acids. Per the germline V gene, CDR1 is LGHNA and CDR2 is YSLEER. Seattle enrolled patients during active infection and tracked them longitudinally. Assay used: immunoSEQ multiplex PCR; TCRdb lists only in-frame clones, some missing. The sample holds approximately 290,000 clones, about 85% seen once. This chain links TRBV4-3 with TRBJ2-7; 12 bases agree with TRBD2. This receptor was obtained from a human donor with COVID-19, enrolled during active disease. The donor label of this sample is uncertain. The sequencing input was peripheral blood. The CDR3 nucleotides read TGCGCCAGCAGCCAAGGGACTAGCGGGACCTACGAGCAGTACTTC. It translates to CASSQGTSGTYEQYF.